One T cell receptor (beta chain) is described in this entry. Its antigen is unknown. These data originate in a study of long-term antiretroviral therapy in people with HIV. The libraries were made with immunoSEQ v3.0 at survey level. The data were produced by immunoSEQ multiplex PCR, yet TCRdb's version contains in-frame clones alone and is incomplete. The sample records approximately 34,000 clones, 83% being singletons. Whole-study results and caveats: Pre-ART clonal expansion yielded clones that dominated the repertoire at all time points.

V lost 7 bases to trimming and J lost 2 bases; unmatched junction nucleotides: 4. Germline CDR1 and CDR2: SGHTA and FQGNSA. The CDR3 runs 14 residues. The V and J genes are TRBV7-2 and TRBJ2-3, with TRBD1 matching 9 bases. The sequenced sample was unsorted PBMCs, obtained 1 year after starting antiretroviral therapy. This TCR was sampled from a man between 18 and 29 years old with HIV. CDR3 sequence reads: CASTRDRVTDTQYF. The CDR3 coding sequence is TGTGCCAGCACCCGGGACAGGGTCACAGATACGCAGTATTTT. The full variable domain, with the rest looked up from reference TRBV7-2 and TRBJ2-3, is GAGVSQSPSNKVTEKGKDVELRCDPISGHTALYWYRQSLGQGLEFLIYFQGNSAPDKSGLPSDRFSAERTGGSVSTLTIQRTQQEDSAVYLCASTRDRVTDTQYFGPGTRLTVL.